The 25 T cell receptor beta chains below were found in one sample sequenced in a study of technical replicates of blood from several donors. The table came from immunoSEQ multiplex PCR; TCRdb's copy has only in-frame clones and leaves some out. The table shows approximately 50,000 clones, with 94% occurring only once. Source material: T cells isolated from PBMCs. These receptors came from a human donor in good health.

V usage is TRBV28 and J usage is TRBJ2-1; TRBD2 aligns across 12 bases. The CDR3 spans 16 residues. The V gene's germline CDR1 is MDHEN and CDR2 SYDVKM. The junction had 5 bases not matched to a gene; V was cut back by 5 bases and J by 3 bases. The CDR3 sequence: CASSPGLAGIYNEQFF. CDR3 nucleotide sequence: TGTGCCAGCAGTCCCGGACTAGCGGGAATCTACAATGAGCAGTTCTTC.

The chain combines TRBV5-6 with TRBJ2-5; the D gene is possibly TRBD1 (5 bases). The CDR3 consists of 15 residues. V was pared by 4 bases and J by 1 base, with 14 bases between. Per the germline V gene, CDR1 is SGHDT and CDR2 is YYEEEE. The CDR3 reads CASSKTQGIQETQYF. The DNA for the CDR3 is TGTGCCAGCAGCAAGACGCAGGGAATCCAAGAGACCCAGTACTTC.

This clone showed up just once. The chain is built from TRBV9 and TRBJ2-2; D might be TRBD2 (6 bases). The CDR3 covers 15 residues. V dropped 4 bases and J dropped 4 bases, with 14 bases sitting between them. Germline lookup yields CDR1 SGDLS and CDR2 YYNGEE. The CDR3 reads CASSRGGVFTGELFF. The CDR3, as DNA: TGTGCCAGCAGCCGAGGAGGGGTTTTCACCGGGGAGCTGTTTTTT.

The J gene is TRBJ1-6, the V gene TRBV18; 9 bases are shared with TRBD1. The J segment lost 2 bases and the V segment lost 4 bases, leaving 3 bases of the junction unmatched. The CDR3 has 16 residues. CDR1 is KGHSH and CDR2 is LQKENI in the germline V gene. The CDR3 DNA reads TGTGCCAGCTCACAACAGGGGGCGACCTATAATTCACCCCTCCACTTT. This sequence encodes CASSQQGATYNSPLHF.

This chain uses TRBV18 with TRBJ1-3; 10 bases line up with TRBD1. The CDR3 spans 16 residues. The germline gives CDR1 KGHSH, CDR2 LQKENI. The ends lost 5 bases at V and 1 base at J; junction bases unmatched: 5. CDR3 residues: CASSERGQGSGNTIYF. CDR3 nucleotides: TGTGCCAGCTCAGAACGGGGACAGGGGTCTGGAAACACCATATATTTT.

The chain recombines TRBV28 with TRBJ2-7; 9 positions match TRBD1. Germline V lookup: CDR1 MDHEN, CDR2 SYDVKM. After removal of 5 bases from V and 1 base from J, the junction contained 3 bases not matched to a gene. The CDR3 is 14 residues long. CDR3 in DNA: TGTGCCAGCAGTGGGACAGGGAAATCCTACGAGCAGTACTTC. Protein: CASSGTGKSYEQYF.

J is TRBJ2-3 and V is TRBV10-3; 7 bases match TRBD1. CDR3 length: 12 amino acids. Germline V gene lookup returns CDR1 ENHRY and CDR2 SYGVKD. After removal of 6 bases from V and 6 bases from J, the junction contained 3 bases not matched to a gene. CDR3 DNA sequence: TGTGCCATCAGGGGGACAGACGATACGCAGTATTTT. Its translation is CAIRGTDDTQYF.

CDR3 bases: TGTGCCAGCAGCTCCTGGGGGGGGAACTATGGCTACACCTTC. Translated: CASSSWGGNYGYTF. The chain recombines TRBV6-5 with TRBJ1-2, with TRBD1 as a possible D gene (5 bases). Germline CDR1 MNHEY, CDR2 SVGAGI. The CDR3 extends over 14 amino acids. The V end lost 6 bases, the J end lost 2 bases, and 13 bases lay between the germline ends.

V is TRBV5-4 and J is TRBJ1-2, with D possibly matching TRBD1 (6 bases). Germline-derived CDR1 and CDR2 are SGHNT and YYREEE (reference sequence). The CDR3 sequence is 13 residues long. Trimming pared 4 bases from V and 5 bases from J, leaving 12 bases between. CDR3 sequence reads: CASSPDREYGYTF. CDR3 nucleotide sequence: TGTGCCAGCAGCCCGGACAGAGAATATGGCTACACCTTC.

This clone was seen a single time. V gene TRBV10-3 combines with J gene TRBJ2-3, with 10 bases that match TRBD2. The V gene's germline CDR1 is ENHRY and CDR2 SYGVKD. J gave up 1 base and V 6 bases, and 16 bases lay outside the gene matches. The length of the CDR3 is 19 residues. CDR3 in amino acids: CAISSFTSGASLGTDTQYF. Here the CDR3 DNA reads TGTGCCATCAGCAGCTTTACTAGCGGGGCTTCGCTCGGCACAGATACGCAGTATTTT.

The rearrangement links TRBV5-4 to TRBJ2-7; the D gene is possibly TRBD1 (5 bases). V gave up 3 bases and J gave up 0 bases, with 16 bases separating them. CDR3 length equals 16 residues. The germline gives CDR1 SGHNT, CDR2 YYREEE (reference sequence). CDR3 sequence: CASSSKSDRISYEQYF. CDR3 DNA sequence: TGTGCCAGCAGCTCGAAAAGCGACAGAATCTCCTACGAGCAGTACTTC.

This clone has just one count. The CDR3 reads CASSFGQGNTEAFF. The DNA for the CDR3 is TGTGCCAGCAGCTTTGGACAGGGGAACACTGAAGCTTTCTTT. This chain links TRBV5-6 with TRBJ1-1; 8 nucleotides agree with TRBD1. The CDR3 runs to 14 residues. Unmatched junction bases numbered 1, after V lost 2 bases and J lost 1 base. Germline loops: CDR1 SGHDT, CDR2 YYEEEE.

The CDR3 DNA follows: TGTGCCAGCAGCTTGCGGTGGGGGGGCGTGTACGAGCAGTACTTC. This translates into CASSLRWGGVYEQYF. The chain is built from TRBV13 and TRBJ2-7, with D tentatively TRBD2 (7 bases). The V and J ends lost 3 bases and 4 bases respectively, with 16 bases between them. The CDR3 is 15 residues long. The V gene's germline CDR1 is PRHDT and CDR2 FYEKMQ (reference sequence).

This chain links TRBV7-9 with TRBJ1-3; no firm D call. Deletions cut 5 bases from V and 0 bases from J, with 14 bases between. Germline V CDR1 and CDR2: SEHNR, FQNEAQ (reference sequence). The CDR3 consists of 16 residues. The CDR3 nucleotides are TGTGCCAGCAGCCCGTGGCAAGTGAACTCTGGAAACACCATATATTTT. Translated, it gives CASSPWQVNSGNTIYF.

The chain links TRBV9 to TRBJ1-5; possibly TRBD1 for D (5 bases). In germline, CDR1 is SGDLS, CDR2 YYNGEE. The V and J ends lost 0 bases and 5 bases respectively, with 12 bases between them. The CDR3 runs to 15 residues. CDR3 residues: CASSVDGQGYQPQHF. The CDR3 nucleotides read TGTGCCAGCAGCGTAGACGGCCAGGGATATCAGCCCCAGCATTTT.

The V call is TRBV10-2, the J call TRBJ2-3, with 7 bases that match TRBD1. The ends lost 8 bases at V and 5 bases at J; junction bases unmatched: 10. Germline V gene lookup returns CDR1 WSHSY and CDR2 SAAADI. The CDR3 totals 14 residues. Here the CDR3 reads CASGGQAMGDTQYF. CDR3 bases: TGCGCCAGCGGAGGACAGGCCATGGGAGATACGCAGTATTTT.

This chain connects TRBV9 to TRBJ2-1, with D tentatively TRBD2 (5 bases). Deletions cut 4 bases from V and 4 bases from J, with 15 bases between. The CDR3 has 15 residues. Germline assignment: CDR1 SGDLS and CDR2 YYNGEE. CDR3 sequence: CASSPGAAQYNEQFF. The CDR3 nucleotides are TGTGCCAGCAGCCCTGGAGCGGCCCAATACAATGAGCAGTTCTTC.

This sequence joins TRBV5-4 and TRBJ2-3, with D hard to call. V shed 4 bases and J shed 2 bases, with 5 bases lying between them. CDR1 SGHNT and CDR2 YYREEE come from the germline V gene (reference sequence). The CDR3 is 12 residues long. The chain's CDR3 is CASSQLTDTQYF. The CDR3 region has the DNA TGTGCCAGCAGCCAACTCACAGATACGCAGTATTTT.

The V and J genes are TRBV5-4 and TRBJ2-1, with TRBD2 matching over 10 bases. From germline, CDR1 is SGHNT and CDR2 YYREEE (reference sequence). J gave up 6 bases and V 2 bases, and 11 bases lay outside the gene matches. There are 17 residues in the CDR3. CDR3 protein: CASSFSSLAGVINEQFF. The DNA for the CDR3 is TGTGCCAGCAGCTTTTCTTCGCTAGCGGGAGTGATCAATGAGCAGTTCTTC.

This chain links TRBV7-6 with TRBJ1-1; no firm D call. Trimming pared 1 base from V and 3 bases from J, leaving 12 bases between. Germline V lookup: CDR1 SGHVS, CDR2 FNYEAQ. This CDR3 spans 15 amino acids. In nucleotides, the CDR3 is TGTGCCAGCAGCTTAGGGAGACTGGGAGACACTGAAGCTTTCTTT. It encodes CASSLGRLGDTEAFF.

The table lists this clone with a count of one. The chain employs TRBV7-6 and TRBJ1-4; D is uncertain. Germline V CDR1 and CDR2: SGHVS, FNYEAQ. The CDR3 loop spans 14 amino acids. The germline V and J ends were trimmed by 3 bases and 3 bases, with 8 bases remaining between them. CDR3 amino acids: CASSLPGPNEKLFF. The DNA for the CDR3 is TGTGCCAGCAGCTTGCCAGGTCCTAATGAAAAACTGTTTTTT. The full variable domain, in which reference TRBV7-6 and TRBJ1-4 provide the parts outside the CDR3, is GAGVSQSPRYKVTKRGQDVALRCDPISGHVSLYWYRQALGQGPEFLTYFNYEAQQDKSGLPNDRFSAERPEGSISTLTIQRTEQRDSAMYRCASSLPGPNEKLFFGSGTQLSVL.

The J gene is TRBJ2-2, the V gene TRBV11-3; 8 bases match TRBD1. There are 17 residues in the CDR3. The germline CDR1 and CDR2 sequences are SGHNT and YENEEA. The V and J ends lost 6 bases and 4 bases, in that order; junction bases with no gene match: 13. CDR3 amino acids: CASSSVRTGFATGELFF. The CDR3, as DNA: TGTGCCAGCAGTTCTGTCAGGACAGGGTTTGCCACCGGGGAGCTGTTTTTT. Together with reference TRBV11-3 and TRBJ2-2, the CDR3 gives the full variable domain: EAGVVQSPRYKIIEKKQPVAFWCNPISGHNTLYWYLQNLGQGPELLIRYENEEAVDDSQLPKDRFSAERLKGVDSTLKIQPAELGDSAVYLCASSSVRTGFATGELFFGEGSRLTVL.

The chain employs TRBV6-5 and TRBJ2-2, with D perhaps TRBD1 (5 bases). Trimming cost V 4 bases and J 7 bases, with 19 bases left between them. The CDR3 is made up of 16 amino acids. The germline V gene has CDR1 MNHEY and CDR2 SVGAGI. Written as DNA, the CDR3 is TGTGCCAGCAGTTCCGGACGGACACAACTTGGCGGGGAGCTGTTTTTT. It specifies CASSSGRTQLGGELFF.

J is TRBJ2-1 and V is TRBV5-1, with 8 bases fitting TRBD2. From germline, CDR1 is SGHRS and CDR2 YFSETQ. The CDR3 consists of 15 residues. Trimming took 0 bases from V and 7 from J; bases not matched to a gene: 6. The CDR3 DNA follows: TGCGCCAGCAGCTTGGTTGCGGGAGGTATAAATGAGCAGTTCTTC. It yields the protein CASSLVAGGINEQFF. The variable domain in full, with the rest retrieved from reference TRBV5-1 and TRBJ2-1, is KAGVTQTPRYLIKTRGQQVTLSCSPISGHRSVSWYQQTPGQGLQFLFEYFSETQRNKGNFPGRFSGRQFSNSRSEMNVSTLELGDSALYLCASSLVAGGINEQFFGPGTRLTVL.

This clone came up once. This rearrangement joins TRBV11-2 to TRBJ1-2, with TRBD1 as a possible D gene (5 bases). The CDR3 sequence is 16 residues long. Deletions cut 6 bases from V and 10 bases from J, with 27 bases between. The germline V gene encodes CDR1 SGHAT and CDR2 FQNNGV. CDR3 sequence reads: CASRTNRGIGMAPYTF. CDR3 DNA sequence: TGTGCCAGCAGGACTAATCGGGGGATCGGGATGGCTCCCTACACCTTC.